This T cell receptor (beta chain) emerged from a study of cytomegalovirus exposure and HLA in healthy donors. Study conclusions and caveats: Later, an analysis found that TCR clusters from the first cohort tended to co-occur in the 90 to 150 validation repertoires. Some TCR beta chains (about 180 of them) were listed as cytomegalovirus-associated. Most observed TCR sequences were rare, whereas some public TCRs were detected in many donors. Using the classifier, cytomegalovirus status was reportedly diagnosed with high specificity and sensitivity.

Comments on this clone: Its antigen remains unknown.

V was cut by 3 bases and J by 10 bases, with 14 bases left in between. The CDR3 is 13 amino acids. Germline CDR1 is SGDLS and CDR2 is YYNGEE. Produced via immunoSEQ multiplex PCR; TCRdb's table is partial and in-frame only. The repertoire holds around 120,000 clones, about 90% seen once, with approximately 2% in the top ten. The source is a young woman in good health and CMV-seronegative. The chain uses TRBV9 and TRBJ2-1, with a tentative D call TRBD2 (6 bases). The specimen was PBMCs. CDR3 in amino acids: CASSGPLAPEQFF. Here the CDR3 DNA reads TGTGCCAGCAGCGGACCACTAGCACCCGAGCAGTTCTTC.